This T cell receptor (beta chain) was observed in a study of blood T cell repertoires in COVID-19. Repertoires were generated with immunoSEQ multiplex PCR, while TCRdb's copy carries only in-frame clones and drops some. This sample has 130,000 or so clones; roughly four fifths occur once, and the top ten carry less than 4%. This clone occurred once. Germline V gene lookup returns CDR1 LGHDT and CDR2 YNNKEL (reference sequence). V was clipped by 4 bases and J by 3 bases; unmatched bases: 5. The CDR3 totals 15 residues. Assignment of participants to cohorts was predicated upon participant-reported clinical history.

What was sequenced was PBMCs or T cells enriched from blood (not recorded which). The clonotype originates from a woman aged 45-65 years with acute COVID-19. This rearrangement joins TRBV3-1 (or the pseudogene TRBV3-2) to TRBJ1-5, with 8 bases lining up with TRBD1. CDR3 sequence: CASSPRQGINQPQHF. In DNA, the CDR3 is TGTGCCAGCAGCCCGAGACAGGGGATCAATCAGCCCCAGCATTTT.